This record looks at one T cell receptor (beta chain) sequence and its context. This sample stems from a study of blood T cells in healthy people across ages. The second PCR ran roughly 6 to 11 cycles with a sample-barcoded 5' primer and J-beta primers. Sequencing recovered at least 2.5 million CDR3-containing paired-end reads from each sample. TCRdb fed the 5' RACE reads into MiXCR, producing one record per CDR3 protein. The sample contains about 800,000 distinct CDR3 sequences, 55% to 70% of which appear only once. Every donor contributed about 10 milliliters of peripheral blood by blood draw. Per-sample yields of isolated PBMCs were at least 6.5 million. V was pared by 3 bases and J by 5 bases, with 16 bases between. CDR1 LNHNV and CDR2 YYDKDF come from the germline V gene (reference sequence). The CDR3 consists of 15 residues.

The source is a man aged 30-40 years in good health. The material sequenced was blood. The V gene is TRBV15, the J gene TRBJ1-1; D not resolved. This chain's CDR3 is CATSSSSWGGTEAFF. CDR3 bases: TGTGCCACCAGCAGCAGCTCCTGGGGAGGGACTGAAGCTTTCTTT.